The T cell receptor (beta chain) described here comes from a study of blood T cell repertoires in COVID-19. Study at large: PBMCs, B-cell-depleted T cells, or T cells were the source of the cDNA or gDNA that made up the material.

As handled by the study authors: Reference gene primer amplification gave nucleated cell count estimates. Clones were read by immunoSEQ multiplex PCR, and TCRdb kept only the in-frame ones, dropping some. For V, J and clone size, that table is used; D and trimming come from the DNA. The table has tens of thousands of clones, roughly nine tenths seen once. The CDR3 has 16 amino acids. Germline values: CDR1 KGHSH, CDR2 LQKENI. The V end lost 6 bases, the J end lost 0 bases, and 17 bases lay between the germline ends. The chain joins TRBV18 to TRBJ1-1; no clear D. Material: peripheral blood. The TCR comes from a man aged 55 to 70 with active or convalescent COVID-19. In nucleotides, the CDR3 is TGTGCCAGCTCCGAAAGAGCCGGCAGGTTGAACACTGAAGCTTTCTTT. Amino acid sequence: CASSERAGRLNTEAFF.